This TCR beta chain came from a study of T cell repertoires in cytomegalovirus infection. Study results and limitations: Across the ex vivo response, the dominant clonotypes were HLA-C-restricted CMV-specific TCR beta clonotypes.

About this clonotype itself: The target antigen is unknown.

CDR1 is MNHEY, CDR2 SMNVEV, per germline (reference sequence). The CDR3 is made up of 17 amino acids. The trim removed 4 bases at V and 1 base at J, leaving 9 bases unmatched. Using its own MiXCR run on the reads, TCRdb lists one record per CDR3 protein. The sample lists approximately 1,000,000 distinct CDR3 sequences, around 29% occurring once. Sequencing was performed on cultured CD8+ T cells from PBMCs, taken from culture after CMV antigen stimulation. The receptor comes from a human donor in good health (CMV status not recorded). Some clones in this sample may be carry-over from other donors' samples. The chain combines TRBV27 with TRBJ2-1; 8 positions agree with TRBD1. The CDR3 nucleotides read TGTGCCAGCAGTTCAGGCGACCGGGACAGGTCCTACAATGAGCAGTTCTTC. Encoded protein: CASSSGDRDRSYNEQFF.